This T cell receptor (beta chain) was recovered during a study of control samples from healthy donors and cancer patients. This clone was counted between two and nine times. The V and J ends lost 4 bases and 1 base respectively, with 14 bases between them. There are 15 residues in the CDR3. CDR1 is MDHEN, CDR2 SYDVKM, per germline. Repertoires were generated with immunoSEQ multiplex PCR, while TCRdb's copy carries only in-frame clones and drops some. The data hold 130,000 or so clones, with approximately 90% observed a single time. The chain is built from TRBV28 and TRBJ2-7, with a tentative D call TRBD2 (6 bases). The TCR was taken from a man aged 45-65 years in good health. Sample: blood. The DNA for the CDR3 is TGTGCCAGCAGTTCTAACGGGGGTACGTCCTACGAGCAGTACTTC. This encodes CASSSNGGTSYEQYF.